These 17 T cell receptor beta chains were sequenced from one sample in a study of cytomegalovirus exposure and HLA in healthy donors. Profiling relied on immunoSEQ multiplex PCR, and the TCRdb table lists in-frame clones only, not all of them. Here the sample spans some 59,000 clones, 89% being singletons. Sequencing was carried out using PBMCs. Receptors originate from a woman under 30 in good health and CMV-seronegative.

This chain joins TRBV6-5 and TRBJ2-5; maybe TRBD1 (6 bases). Germline V gene data show CDR1 as MNHEY and CDR2 as SVGAGI. V lost 6 bases and J 3 bases, leaving 11 bases between the germline ends. CDR3 length: 13 amino acids. As DNA, the CDR3 is TGTGCCAGCAGGGAGTGGACAGAAGAGACCCAGTACTTC. Its translation is CASREWTEETQYF.

In its sample, this clone was seen once. The gene calls are TRBV7-3 and TRBJ2-7, with TRBD1 matching 8 bases. Trimming removed 4 bases from V and 2 bases from J; junction bases left unmatched: 4. This CDR3 is built from 14 residues. Per the germline V gene, CDR1 is SGHTA and CDR2 is FQGTGA. CDR3 residues: CASSYATGAYEQYF. Written as DNA, the CDR3 is TGTGCCAGCAGCTACGCGACAGGGGCCTACGAGCAGTACTTC.

The chain employs TRBV15 and TRBJ2-2, with 7 bases identical to TRBD2. The V gene's germline CDR1 is LNHNV and CDR2 YYDKDF (reference sequence). V lost 1 base and J lost 5; bases outside the gene matches: 1. This CDR3 has 14 amino acids. CDR3 in DNA: TGTGCCACCAGCAGAGGGGGGGGGACCGGGGAGCTGTTTTTT. Encoded protein: CATSRGGGTGELFF.

The rearrangement uses TRBV4-1 and TRBJ2-3; the match to TRBD2 covers 16 bases. The J segment lost 5 bases and the V segment lost 0 bases, leaving 11 bases of the junction unmatched. The germline V gene encodes CDR1 MGHRA and CDR2 YSYEKL. This CDR3 comprises 20 residues. CDR3 coding DNA: TGCGCCAGCAGCCAAGATCAGGGACTAGCGGGGGGGTCCCGCGGAGATACGCAGTATTTT. This encodes CASSQDQGLAGGSRGDTQYF.

The gene calls are TRBV30 and TRBJ2-7, with D maybe TRBD1 (5 bases). Germline CDR1 is GTSNPN and CDR2 is SVGIG (reference sequence). CDR3 length: 13 residues. V was pared by 1 base and J by 3 bases, with 10 bases between. Here the CDR3 DNA reads TGTGCCTGGAGTGGACAGTTGGACTACGAGCAGTACTTC. Translating it yields CAWSGQLDYEQYF.

This clone was recorded only once. V gene TRBV7-8 combines with J gene TRBJ1-1; the D gene is possibly TRBD1 (6 bases). This CDR3 spans 14 amino acids. Germline assignment: CDR1 SGHVS and CDR2 FQNEAQ. Trimming took off 1 base at V and 1 base at J, with 7 bases between the two ends. This CDR3 is CASSLVGGNTEAFF. CDR3 nucleotide sequence: TGTGCCAGCAGCTTAGTAGGGGGGAACACTGAAGCTTTCTTT.

V is TRBV5-1 and J is TRBJ2-1, with 16 bases lining up with TRBD2. The CDR3 length is 16 residues. Germline assignment: CDR1 SGHRS and CDR2 YFSETQ. Germline trimming cut 5 bases from V and 9 bases from J; bases unmatched to any gene: 8. Here the CDR3 reads CASRSGLAGGPGEQFF. As DNA, the CDR3 is TGCGCCAGCAGATCGGGACTAGCGGGAGGGCCCGGTGAGCAGTTCTTC.

V usage is TRBV21-1 and J usage is TRBJ2-7; the table's TRBD1 call for D was not verified on the DNA. TRBV21-1 counts as a pseudogene. CDR3 length: 15 amino acids. The CDR3 DNA is TGTGCCAGCAGCAAAGGACAGGGGGCTTCCTACGAGCAGTACTTC. This gives the protein CASSKGQGASYEQYF.

The chain has TRBV7-9 and TRBJ2-1; 13 bases match TRBD2. V lost 0 bases and J lost 9; bases outside the gene matches: 5. CDR1 and CDR2 from the germline V gene are SEHNR and FQNEAQ (reference sequence). This CDR3 region has 16 residues. CDR3 bases: TGTGCCAGCAGCTTAGCACCGGGGACTAGCGGGGTTGAGCAGTTCTTC. Translation gives CASSLAPGTSGVEQFF.

The chain recombines TRBV6-5 with TRBJ2-1; D possibly corresponds to TRBD2 (5 bases). The CDR3 covers 16 residues. Germline CDR1 MNHEY, CDR2 SVGAGI. Deletions cut 4 bases from V and 5 bases from J, with 18 bases between. DNA of the CDR3: TGTGCCAGCAGTTTAATCCTAGCCGGAGCCAACAATGAGCAGTTCTTC. It yields the protein CASSLILAGANNEQFF.

The chain joins TRBV9 to TRBJ1-1; TRBD1 might be the D (5 bases). The CDR3 covers 10 residues. CDR1 and CDR2 (germline): SGDLS, YYNGEE. This CDR3 reads CEGDRTEAFF. DNA for the CDR3: TGTGAAGGGGATAGGACTGAAGCTTTCTTT.

The chain uses TRBV7-9 and TRBJ2-7; D may be TRBD2 (6 bases). The V gene lost 5 bases and the J gene lost 2 bases, with 7 bases spanning the gap. The CDR3 contains 12 residues. The germline CDR1 and CDR2 sequences are SEHNR and FQNEAQ (reference sequence). CDR3 sequence: CASSGGAYEQYF. The CDR3 nucleotides read TGTGCCAGCAGCGGCGGGGCCTACGAGCAGTACTTC.

The chain couples TRBV2 to TRBJ2-2; D is perhaps TRBD2 (6 bases). CDR3 size: 15 residues. CDR1 and CDR2 from the germline V gene are SNHLY and FYNNEI. The V gene lost 1 base and the J gene lost 2 bases, with 8 bases spanning the gap. The CDR3 DNA is TGTGCCAGCAGTGAAGGGACTATAAACACCGGGGAGCTGTTTTTT. As protein: CASSEGTINTGELFF.

The chain is built from TRBV11-2 and TRBJ2-1; weak D call: TRBD1 (6 bases). The germline V gene has CDR1 SGHAT and CDR2 FQNNGV. Trimming took off 5 bases at V and 1 base at J, with 15 bases between the two ends. There are 16 residues in the CDR3. The DNA for the CDR3 is TGTGCCAGCAGCCTCCGGACAGACTGGTCCTACAATGAGCAGTTCTTC. It codes for CASSLRTDWSYNEQFF. The full variable domain, rest sourced from reference TRBV11-2 and TRBJ2-1, is EAGVAQSPRYKIIEKRQSVAFWCNPISGHATLYWYQQILGQGPKLLIQFQNNGVVDDSQLPKDRFSAERLKGVDSTLKIQPAKLEDSAVYLCASSLRTDWSYNEQFFGPGTRLTVL.

The chain employs TRBV4-3 and TRBJ2-2; 9 nucleotides agree with TRBD2. CDR1 is LGHNA and CDR2 is YSLEER in the germline V gene. The CDR3 consists of 15 residues. V lost 4 bases to trimming and J lost 6 bases; unmatched junction nucleotides: 6. CDR3: CASSPGLADPGELFF. Written as DNA, the CDR3 is TGCGCCAGCAGCCCGGGACTAGCTGATCCCGGGGAGCTGTTTTTT.

The rearrangement uses TRBV4-3 and TRBJ2-7, with D possibly TRBD2 on 6 matching bases. The CDR3 runs to 15 residues. Germline-derived CDR1 and CDR2 are LGHNA and YSLEER. V lost 3 bases to trimming and J lost 6 bases, with 18 bases between them. Written as DNA, the CDR3 is TGCGCCAGCAGCCAGGACACCAAACTCGGGGGCGAGCAGTACTTC. Protein: CASSQDTKLGGEQYF.

About this clone itself: This same CDR3 is encoded by further DNA sequences in the sample. The rearrangement uses TRBV6-1 and TRBJ2-2, with 11 bases aligning to TRBD2. After removal of 8 bases from V and 7 bases from J, the junction contained 9 bases not matched to a gene. The germline CDR1 and CDR2 sequences are MNHNS and SASEGT. This CDR3 region has 15 residues. In nucleotides, the CDR3 is TGTGCCAGCCGGGGAACTAGCGGGGGAATCGGGGAGCTGTTTTTT. It yields the protein CASRGTSGGIGELFF.